This T cell receptor beta chain was documented in a study of cytomegalovirus exposure and HLA in healthy donors. The table came from immunoSEQ multiplex PCR; TCRdb's copy has only in-frame clones and leaves some out. The sample contains 150,000 to 200,000 clones, more than 75% of which appear only once. CDR1 is LNHDA, CDR2 SQIVND, per germline (reference sequence). V dropped 3 bases and J dropped 0 bases, with 12 bases sitting between them. The CDR3 covers 16 residues. Sequencing was done on a sample of PBMCs. The chain uses TRBV19 and TRBJ1-3, with a weak D call TRBD1 (6 bases). This TCR was sampled from a woman in her twenties or thirties in good health and CMV-seronegative. CDR3 nucleotide sequence: TGTGCCAGTAGTATGAGGCCAGGGGTCTCTGGAAACACCATATATTTT. Residues: CASSMRPGVSGNTIYF.